This record concerns one TCR beta chain sequence. The entry originates in a study of blood T cell repertoires in COVID-19. Using immunoSEQ multiplex PCR, the repertoire was profiled, and TCRdb retains in-frame clones only, with some absent. Among around 200,000 clones listed, 85% to 90% were seen once. CDR3 length: 13 amino acids. V was clipped by 2 bases and J by 5 bases, with 8 bases between them. Germline assignment: CDR1 SGHNT and CDR2 YENEEA. This chain joins TRBV11-3 and TRBJ2-3; possibly TRBD2 for D (6 bases). The origin of this receptor is a woman between 35 and 50 years old with acute COVID-19. Sequencing was done on a sample of PBMCs or T cells enriched from blood (not recorded which). The CDR3 region has the DNA TGTGCCAGCAGCTTACCGGGAGAAGATACGCAGTATTTT. Translated, it gives CASSLPGEDTQYF.